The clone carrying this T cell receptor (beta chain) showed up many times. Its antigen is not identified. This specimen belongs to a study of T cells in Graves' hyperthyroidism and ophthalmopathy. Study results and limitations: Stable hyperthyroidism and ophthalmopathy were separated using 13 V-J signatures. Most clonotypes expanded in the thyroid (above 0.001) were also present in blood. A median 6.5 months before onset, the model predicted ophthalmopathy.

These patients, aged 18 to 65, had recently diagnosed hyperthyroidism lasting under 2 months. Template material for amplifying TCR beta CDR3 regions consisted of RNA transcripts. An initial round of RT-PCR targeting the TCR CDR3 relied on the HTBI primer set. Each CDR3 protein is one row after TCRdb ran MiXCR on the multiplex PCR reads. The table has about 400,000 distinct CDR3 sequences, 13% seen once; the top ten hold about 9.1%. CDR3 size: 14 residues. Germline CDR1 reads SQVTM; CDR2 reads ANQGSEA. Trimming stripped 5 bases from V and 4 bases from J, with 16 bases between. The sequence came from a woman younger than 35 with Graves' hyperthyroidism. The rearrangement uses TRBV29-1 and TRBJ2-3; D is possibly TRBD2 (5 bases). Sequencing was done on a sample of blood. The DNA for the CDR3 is TGCAGCGTTCAGGTCGGAGGTGCGGCAGATACGCAGTATTTT. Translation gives CSVQVGGAADTQYF.